Following are 25 T cell receptor beta chains from one sample sequenced in a study of T cells in localized non-small cell lung cancer. Profiling relied on immunoSEQ multiplex PCR, and the TCRdb table lists in-frame clones only, not all of them. The sample yields about 79,000 clones, more than 70% seen once. The sample was peripheral blood, taken before any cancer treatment. These receptors all stem from a woman between 35 and 75 years old with stage I squamous cell lung carcinoma.

The J gene is TRBJ1-2, the V gene TRBV18, with D possibly TRBD1 on 5 matching bases. The CDR3 is made up of 15 amino acids. CDR1 is KGHSH, CDR2 LQKENI, per germline. The V and J ends lost 0 bases and 7 bases respectively, with 15 bases between them. CDR3 amino acids: CASSPPSQGSVGYTF. Written as DNA, the CDR3 is TGTGCCAGCTCACCACCGTCGCAGGGATCGGTTGGCTACACCTTC.

The rearrangement uses TRBV6-8 and TRBJ2-1; 7 bases fit TRBD2. There are 20 residues in the CDR3. Germline V gene lookup returns CDR1 MNHGY and CDR2 SAAAGT. V gave up 2 bases and J gave up 4 bases; unmatched junction bases: 20. The CDR3 coding sequence is TGTGCCAGCAGTTACGGCAACCTAGCGGTCTATAGGAATGGGTACAATGAGCAGTTCTTC. Encoded protein: CASSYGNLAVYRNGYNEQFF.

The rearrangement joins TRBV2 to TRBJ2-1; D not resolved. Per the germline V gene, CDR1 is SNHLY and CDR2 is FYNNEI. V gave up 4 bases and J gave up 3 bases, with 1 base separating them. The CDR3 runs to 11 residues. The CDR3, as DNA: TGTGCCAGCAGTGGCTACAATGAGCAGTTCTTC. This sequence encodes CASSGYNEQFF.

V usage is TRBV11-2 and J usage is TRBJ1-2; D unclear. Germline assignment: CDR1 SGHAT and CDR2 FQNNGV. This CDR3 contains 14 residues. V was clipped by 4 bases and J by 2 bases, with 11 bases between them. In DNA form, the CDR3 reads TGTGCCAGCAGCTCTCGACGAGAGAACTATGGCTACACCTTC. This gives the protein CASSSRRENYGYTF.

V is TRBV4-2 and J is TRBJ2-1; 8 bases align to TRBD2. The CDR3 has 16 amino acids. Per the germline V gene, CDR1 is LGHNA and CDR2 is YNFKEQ. The V segment lost 0 bases and the J segment 7 bases; nucleotides outside the gene matches: 8. The CDR3 here is CASSQDRTSGGNEQFF. CDR3 nucleotides: TGTGCCAGCAGCCAAGATAGAACTAGCGGCGGGAATGAGCAGTTCTTC.

This chain joins TRBV7-9 and TRBJ1-2, with D perhaps TRBD1 (5 bases). V was shortened by 0 bases and J by 3 bases, with 11 bases between the two germline ends. This CDR3 is 15 amino acids long. The germline CDR1 and CDR2 sequences are SEHNR and FQNEAQ (reference sequence). CDR3: CASSLAKGGDYGYTF. The CDR3 DNA reads TGTGCCAGCAGCTTAGCGAAGGGAGGGGACTATGGCTACACCTTC.

This chain joins TRBV11-2 and TRBJ1-5; D unclear. V was clipped by 1 base and J by 7 bases, with 17 bases between them. The CDR3 length is 16 residues. In germline, CDR1 is SGHAT, CDR2 FQNNGV. CDR3 protein: CASSLVGGFQGQPQHF. The CDR3 DNA reads TGTGCCAGCAGCTTAGTCGGCGGATTCCAAGGGCAGCCCCAGCATTTT.

The table lists this clone with a count of one. CDR3 residues: CASSETGANTEAFF. The CDR3 nucleotides are TGTGCCAGCAGTGAGACAGGTGCGAACACTGAAGCTTTCTTT. The V gene is TRBV6-1, the J gene TRBJ1-1; D possibly corresponds to TRBD1 (6 bases). Germline V gene lookup returns CDR1 MNHNS and CDR2 SASEGT. V gave up 3 bases and J gave up 1 base, with 9 bases separating them. The CDR3 consists of 14 residues.

The J gene is TRBJ2-1, the V gene TRBV7-2; D is possibly TRBD2 (7 bases). The germline CDR1 and CDR2 sequences are SGHTA and FQGNSA. The CDR3 is 15 residues long. V shed 5 bases and J shed 6 bases, with 17 bases lying between them. The CDR3 spells CASSIGGAGGNEQFF. The CDR3 nucleotides read TGTGCCAGCAGCATTGGGGGGGCCGGGGGCAATGAGCAGTTCTTC. The whole variable domain, remainder taken from reference TRBV7-2 and TRBJ2-1, is GAGVSQSPSNKVTEKGKDVELRCDPISGHTALYWYRQSLGQGLEFLIYFQGNSAPDKSGLPSDRFSAERTGGSVSTLTIQRTQQEDSAVYLCASSIGGAGGNEQFFGPGTRLTVL.

This clone was counted a single time. This sequence joins TRBV19 and TRBJ1-2; TRBD1 matches at 9 bases. The germline V gene encodes CDR1 LNHDA and CDR2 SQIVND (reference sequence). The junction had 7 bases not matched to a gene; V was cut back by 6 bases and J by 8 bases. The CDR3 contains 13 residues. The CDR3: CASRTDRGEGYTF. The CDR3 nucleotides read TGTGCCAGTAGAACGGACAGGGGAGAGGGCTACACCTTC.

This clone was seen a handful of times. The gene calls are TRBV7-8 and TRBJ2-3; D not resolved. The CDR3 consists of 12 residues. Trimming cost V 5 bases and J 3 bases, with 6 bases left between them. CDR1 is SGHVS and CDR2 is FQNEAQ in the germline V gene. DNA of the CDR3: TGTGCCAGCAGCCCGTTTACAGATACGCAGTATTTT. Protein: CASSPFTDTQYF.

The gene calls are TRBV30 and TRBJ2-2, with D possibly TRBD2 on 5 matching bases. Deletions cut 0 bases from V and 3 bases from J, with 17 bases between. The CDR3 loop spans 17 amino acids. Germline CDR1 and CDR2: GTSNPN and SVGIG (reference sequence). The CDR3 loop reads CAWSVRGRAPYTGELFF. The CDR3 coding sequence is TGTGCCTGGAGTGTACGGGGTCGGGCACCTTACACCGGGGAGCTGTTTTTT.

The chain recombines TRBV9 with TRBJ2-1; 7 bases are a match to TRBD1. J was trimmed by 7 bases and V by 3 bases; bases with no gene match: 7. The CDR3 has 14 residues. Germline V lookup: CDR1 SGDLS, CDR2 YYNGEE. The chain's CDR3 is CASSAGTAWNEQFF. For the CDR3, the DNA is TGTGCCAGCAGCGCCGGGACAGCGTGGAATGAGCAGTTCTTC.

The chain joins TRBV5-1 to TRBJ2-7; 7 nucleotides align to TRBD2. The V segment lost 5 bases and the J segment 6 bases; nucleotides outside the gene matches: 11. Germline V gives CDR1 SGHRS, CDR2 YFSETQ. This CDR3 is 14 amino acids long. The CDR3 loop reads CASRSSSPGGEQYF. The CDR3 region has the DNA TGCGCCAGCAGAAGCTCCTCCCCGGGGGGCGAGCAGTACTTC.

The chain uses TRBV20-1 and TRBJ1-1; D is ambiguous. CDR1 is DFQATT and CDR2 is SNEGSKA in the germline V gene (reference sequence). Trimming left V 5 bases short and J 0 bases short, with 4 bases between. The CDR3 contains 11 residues. In nucleotides, the CDR3 is TGCAGTGCTGACATGAACACTGAAGCTTTCTTT. It translates to CSADMNTEAFF.

DNA for the CDR3: TGTGCCAGCAGTCGGGACGAGGGGTATGGCTACACCTTC. Its protein product is CASSRDEGYGYTF. V usage is TRBV6-4 and J usage is TRBJ1-2; a weak D match, TRBD1 (5 bases). This CDR3 has 13 amino acids. Germline loops: CDR1 MRHNA, CDR2 SNTAGT. The V end was cut by 5 bases, the J end by 5 bases, with 12 bases between.

The CDR3 DNA reads as TGCGCCAGCAGCGCTAGCGGGGCCACAGATACGCAGTATTTT. Amino acids: CASSASGATDTQYF. The chain is built from TRBV5-1 and TRBJ2-3; 9 nucleotides agree with TRBD2. The CDR3 is made up of 14 amino acids. V gave up 4 bases and J gave up 2 bases; unmatched junction bases: 2. Per germline, CDR1 SGHRS and CDR2 YFSETQ. The complete variable domain, with remaining parts taken from reference TRBV5-1 and TRBJ2-3, reads KAGVTQTPRYLIKTRGQQVTLSCSPISGHRSVSWYQQTPGQGLQFLFEYFSETQRNKGNFPGRFSGRQFSNSRSEMNVSTLELGDSALYLCASSASGATDTQYFGPGTRLTVL.

V and J are TRBV6-1 and TRBJ2-6, with 7 bases matching TRBD1. The CDR3 totals 18 residues. Germline V gene data show CDR1 as MNHNS and CDR2 as SASEGT. The V segment lost 2 bases and the J segment 2 bases; nucleotides outside the gene matches: 9. The CDR3 sequence is CASSETDRAVAGANVLTF. The CDR3 coding sequence is TGTGCCAGCAGTGAAACCGACAGGGCGGTCGCTGGGGCCAACGTCCTGACTTTC.

The chain uses TRBV6-5 and TRBJ2-7; D possibly corresponds to TRBD2 (5 bases). Trimming left V 4 bases short and J 7 bases short, with 17 bases between. This CDR3 comprises 14 residues. CDR1 and CDR2 from the germline V gene are MNHEY and SVGAGI. CDR3 nucleotides: TGTGCCAGCAGTTTCCCCGCGGACTCGTGGGAGCAGTACTTC. Translation: CASSFPADSWEQYF.

CDR3 nucleotides: TGTGCCAGTAGTATTCGGGTGAACACTGAAGCTTTCTTT. It is translated as CASSIRVNTEAFF. This sequence joins TRBV19 and TRBJ1-1; D not resolved. CDR1 is LNHDA, CDR2 SQIVND, per germline (reference sequence). The CDR3 has 13 amino acids. V was pared by 3 bases and J by 0 bases, with 5 bases between.

This chain connects TRBV6-1 to TRBJ2-3, with D possibly being TRBD2 (5 bases). This CDR3 spans 15 amino acids. Trimming removed 1 base at V and 1 base at J, with 9 bases between. Looked up from germline, CDR1 is MNHNS and CDR2 is SASEGT. As DNA, the CDR3 is TGTGCCAGCAGTGAAGGCGGGCATGGCACAGATACGCAGTATTTT. Amino acid sequence: CASSEGGHGTDTQYF.

J is TRBJ1-6 and V is TRBV5-1; D ambiguous. The germline V gene encodes CDR1 SGHRS and CDR2 YFSETQ. Trimming took 0 bases from V and 9 from J, leaving 4 bases between them. CDR3 length equals 12 residues. The CDR3 coding sequence is TGCGCCAGCAGCTTGGATACTTCACCCCTCCACTTT. It is translated as CASSLDTSPLHF.

V gene TRBV6-1 combines with J gene TRBJ1-5; a weak D match, TRBD1 (6 bases). The CDR3 totals 14 residues. Per the germline V gene, CDR1 is MNHNS and CDR2 is SASEGT. Trimming removed 6 bases from V and 0 bases from J, with 9 bases in between. The CDR3 bases are TGTGCCAGCAGCGGACAGAATAGCAATCAGCCCCAGCATTTT. This translates into CASSGQNSNQPQHF.

The V and J genes are TRBV6-8 and TRBJ1-2; tentative D call: TRBD1 (6 bases). V shed 4 bases and J shed 1 base, with 10 bases lying between them. The CDR3 consists of 14 residues. CDR1 and CDR2 from the germline V gene are MNHGY and SAAAGT. The CDR3 region is CASSSGADNYGYTF. CDR3 nucleotides: TGTGCCAGCAGTTCGGGGGCTGATAACTATGGCTACACCTTC.

The chain is built from TRBV29-1 and TRBJ2-5, with D perhaps matching TRBD2 (6 bases). Trimming removed 6 bases at V and 5 bases at J, with 19 bases between. The CDR3 sequence is 14 residues long. Germline loops: CDR1 SQVTM, CDR2 ANQGSEA. CDR3 DNA: TGCAGCGTCGCCCCAGGAGGGAGGACCGAGACCCAGTACTTC. Translated, it gives CSVAPGGRTETQYF.